The rows below give T cell receptor beta chains drawn from one sample of a study of blood T cell repertoires in COVID-19. Sequenced by immunoSEQ multiplex PCR; TCRdb stores in-frame clones only, minus some. The sample lists roughly 300,000 clones; more than 85% were seen once. Source material: peripheral blood. Every receptor here comes from a woman aged 25 to 45 with COVID-19, enrolled during active disease. CDR3s include the opening cysteine and the closing phenylalanine or tryptophan. The D gene is left open where the match is weak. Clone size is given for some rows only: seen once, a few or many times, or a class if the clone is expanded.

D: TRBD1; V: TRBV19; J: TRBJ1-1; size: many; DNA: TGTGCCAGTAGTATAGGGGCAGGGGGCAGGAACACTGAAGCTTTCTTT; CDR3: CASSIGAGGRNTEAFF
D: NA; V: TRBV4-2; J: TRBJ1-1; size: NA; DNA: TGTGCCAGCAGCCAAACAGGGTTCACTGAAGCTTTCTTT; CDR3: CASSQTGFTEAFF
D: NA; V: TRBV7-2; J: TRBJ1-1; size: NA; DNA: TGTGCCAGCACGGACCCGGGAGAGACCACTGAAGCTTTCTTT; CDR3: CASTDPGETTEAFF
D: NA; V: TRBV19; J: TRBJ1-5; size: NA; DNA: TGTGCCAGTTCCGACAGGCCACTCAATCAGCCCCAGCATTTT; CDR3: CASSDRPLNQPQHF
D: TRBD1; V: TRBV6-5; J: TRBJ1-1; size: NA; DNA: TGTGCCAGCAGGGAGACAGGGGGAGCGGACACTGAAGCTTTCTTT; CDR3: CASRETGGADTEAFF
D: NA; V: TRBV2; J: TRBJ1-1; size: many; DNA: TGTGCCAGCAGTTTACAGGGTTCCGGTGAAGCTTTCTTT; CDR3: CASSLQGSGEAFF
D: TRBD2; V: TRBV19; J: TRBJ2-1; size: NA; DNA: TGTGCCAGTAGTATAGAAAGGACTAGCGGGATAGGTGAGCAGTTCTTC; CDR3: CASSIERTSGIGEQFF
D: TRBD2; V: TRBV11-2; J: TRBJ2-1; size: NA; DNA: TGTGCCAGCAGCTTAAGCGGGGGTAGCTCCAATGAGCAGTTCTTC; CDR3: CASSLSGGSSNEQFF
D: NA; V: TRBV5-4; J: TRBJ2-1; size: NA; DNA: TGTGCCAGCAGCCCACTTACGAGGGGGTCCTACAATGAGCAGTTCTTC; CDR3: CASSPLTRGSYNEQFF
D: NA; V: TRBV27; J: TRBJ1-5; size: NA; DNA: TGTGCCAGCAGGACTAGGTCGGGCAATCAGCCCCAGCATTTT; CDR3: CASRTRSGNQPQHF
D: TRBD2; V: TRBV19; J: TRBJ2-5; size: NA; DNA: TGTGCCAGTAGTGGGTTCGCGGGAGGGGGAGAGACCCAGTACTTC; CDR3: CASSGFAGGGETQYF
D: NA; V: TRBV2; J: TRBJ2-7; size: NA; DNA: TGTGCCAGCACAGGGTCCTACGAGCAGTACTTC; CDR3: CASTGSYEQYF
D: TRBD2; V: TRBV7-3; J: TRBJ2-3; size: NA; DNA: TGTGCCAGCAGCTTAACTTCGGGACTAGTAGCTGCGCAGTATTTT; CDR3: CASSLTSGLVAAQYF
D: NA; V: TRBV10-3; J: TRBJ1-2; size: NA; DNA: TGTGCCATCAGTACGGACAGCTATGGCTACACCTTC; CDR3: CAISTDSYGYTF
D: TRBD1; V: TRBV5-1; J: TRBJ2-3; size: NA; DNA: TGCGCCAGCAGAACCGGGACAGGGAACACAGATACGCAGTATTTT; CDR3: CASRTGTGNTDTQYF
D: TRBD2; V: TRBV7-2; J: TRBJ2-2; size: NA; DNA: TGTGCCAGCAGCTTAGAGTGGCAGGGACTAGCGGGAGGTTCCGGGGAGCTGTTTTTT; CDR3: CASSLEWQGLAGGSGELFF
D: TRBD2; V: TRBV2; J: TRBJ2-3; size: NA; DNA: TGTGCCAGCAGTAAAGGGACTAGCGGGAGTTGGTCAGATACGCAGTATTTT; CDR3: CASSKGTSGSWSDTQYF
D: TRBD1; V: TRBV5-4; J: TRBJ1-1; size: NA; DNA: TGTGCCAGCAGCTGGGGACAGGGGGGGAACACTGAAGCTTTCTTT; CDR3: CASSWGQGGNTEAFF
D: TRBD2; V: TRBV9; J: TRBJ2-5; size: NA; DNA: TGTGCCAGCAGCGTTGGGACTAGCGGGAAAGAGACCCAGTACTTC; CDR3: CASSVGTSGKETQYF
D: NA; V: TRBV27; J: TRBJ1-4; size: NA; DNA: TGTGCCAGCAGTCCAGACCCAGGTGGGGAAAAACTGTTTTTT; CDR3: CASSPDPGGEKLFF
D: TRBD1; V: TRBV6-1; J: TRBJ1-3; size: NA; DNA: TGTGCCAGCAGTGAAAGGGGGCAAGGAAACACCATATATTTT; CDR3: CASSERGQGNTIYF
D: NA; V: TRBV7-8; J: TRBJ1-5; size: NA; DNA: TGTGCCAGCAGCTCCAGGACAACACGACAACTGGCCTATAGCAATCAGCCCCAGCATTTT; CDR3: CASSSRTTRQLAYSNQPQHF
D: TRBD1; V: TRBV7-9; J: TRBJ1-2; size: NA; DNA: TGTGCCAGCAGCTCACGGGACAGGGTGGGCGGTAACTATGGCTACACCTTC; CDR3: CASSSRDRVGGNYGYTF
D: NA; V: TRBV9; J: TRBJ2-3; size: NA; DNA: TGTGCCAGCAGCGTAGAATTTAGCGTCAGCACAGATACGCAGTATTTT; CDR3: CASSVEFSVSTDTQYF
D: TRBD2; V: TRBV10-2; J: TRBJ2-1; size: NA; DNA: TGCGCCAGCACCCGGTACGCGGGAGCAAAGAATGAGCAGTTCTTC; CDR3: CASTRYAGAKNEQFF
D: NA; V: TRBV18; J: TRBJ1-4; size: NA; DNA: TGTGCCAGCTCCCCCCGGGAAAATGAAAAACTGTTTTTT; CDR3: CASSPRENEKLFF
D: TRBD2; V: TRBV14; J: TRBJ2-5; size: few; DNA: TGTGCCAGCAGCCAGAGACTAGCGGGATTCCAAGAGACCCAGTACTTC; CDR3: CASSQRLAGFQETQYF
D: NA; V: TRBV30; J: TRBJ2-5; size: NA; DNA: TGTGCCTGGAGTGGGGGACTCCAAGAGACCCAGTACTTC; CDR3: CAWSGGLQETQYF
D: NA; V: TRBV11-2; J: TRBJ2-7; size: NA; DNA: TGTGCCAGCAGCGAGAACTCTGGGGGCGCGTACGAGCAGTACTTC; CDR3: CASSENSGGAYEQYF
D: TRBD2; V: TRBV7-3; J: TRBJ2-1; size: NA; DNA: TGTGCCAGCAGCTTAACAGCGGGAGGGCCCAGCAGTGAGCAGTTCTTC; CDR3: CASSLTAGGPSSEQFF
D: NA; V: TRBV20-1; J: TRBJ1-1; size: NA; DNA: TGCAGTGCTAGTCAGAGGGATCGATCTGAAGCTTTCTTT; CDR3: CSASQRDRSEAFF
D: TRBD2; V: TRBV5-1; J: TRBJ2-2; size: NA; DNA: TGCGCCAGCAGCTTTAGACTAGCGTCGAACACCGGGGAGCTGTTTTTT; CDR3: CASSFRLASNTGELFF
D: TRBD1; V: TRBV18; J: TRBJ1-5; size: NA; DNA: TGTGCCAGCTCACCGGGGACAGGGGGTTCGGCCCAGCATTTT; CDR3: CASSPGTGGSAQHF
D: NA; V: TRBV11-3; J: TRBJ1-1; size: NA; DNA: TGTGCCAGCAGCCCATCAGGGTTGAAGACTGAAGCTTTCTTT; CDR3: CASSPSGLKTEAFF
D: TRBD1; V: TRBV27; J: TRBJ2-5; size: NA; DNA: TGTGCCAGCAGGGCTACAGGGGGCGGTTGGGAGACCCAGTACTTC; CDR3: CASRATGGGWETQYF